The 27 T cell receptor beta chains in this list originate from one sample, sequenced in a study of blood T cell repertoires in COVID-19. Repertoires were generated with immunoSEQ multiplex PCR, while TCRdb's copy carries only in-frame clones and drops some. The sample holds about 220,000 clones, more than 70% seen once. The source material was peripheral blood. The receptors stem from a human donor in a cohort sampled during active COVID-19.

V and J are TRBV19 and TRBJ1-5, with D perhaps TRBD1 (6 bases). Trimming stripped 5 bases from V and 5 bases from J, with 10 bases between. This CDR3 has 13 residues. Looked up from germline, CDR1 is LNHDA and CDR2 is SQIVND (reference sequence). The CDR3 DNA reads TGTGCCAGTAGTGGACAGCTAGATCAGCCCCAGCATTTT. Translation: CASSGQLDQPQHF.

The rearrangement links TRBV23-1 to TRBJ1-1; D is unclear. TRBV23-1 is an ORF, and what it does is uncertain. The CDR3 is 19 residues long. V lost 2 bases to trimming and J lost 0 bases, with 22 bases between them. CDR3 nucleotide sequence: TGCGCCAGCAGTCAACGGGTTGACGGAAAGGATCTAATGAACACTGAAGCTTTCTTT. Its translation is CASSQRVDGKDLMNTEAFF.

Ten or more counts support this clone. The chain combines TRBV5-6 with TRBJ2-5, with a tentative D call TRBD2 (6 bases). This CDR3 is built from 14 residues. Germline V CDR1 and CDR2: SGHDT, YYEEEE. Trimming took 4 bases from V and 6 from J, leaving 16 bases between them. The CDR3 nucleotides read TGTGCCAGCAGCGACGCGGGACTTGGACAGACCCAGTACTTC. Amino acid sequence: CASSDAGLGQTQYF.

This clone was counted between two and nine times. The chain has TRBV4-1 and TRBJ2-1, with D maybe TRBD1 (7 bases). The CDR3 is 15 residues long. Germline values: CDR1 MGHRA, CDR2 YSYEKL. V lost 3 bases, J lost 9 bases, and 18 bases lay in between. The CDR3 sequence is CASSHGQATGVEQFF. CDR3 nucleotides: TGCGCCAGCAGCCACGGACAGGCGACGGGGGTTGAGCAGTTCTTC.

The chain couples TRBV2 to TRBJ1-1; D possibly corresponds to TRBD1 (5 bases). Germline V gene data show CDR1 as SNHLY and CDR2 as FYNNEI. CDR3 length equals 13 residues. V was trimmed by 8 bases and J by 1 base, leaving 11 bases between them. The CDR3 sequence: CASRTQGNTEAFF. In nucleotides, the CDR3 is TGTGCCAGCCGGACCCAGGGGAACACTGAAGCTTTCTTT.

The chain links TRBV5-6 to TRBJ2-2; 9 bases are shared with TRBD1. V trimming: 5 bases; J trimming: 9 bases; junction bases outside the gene matches: 11. Germline lookup yields CDR1 SGHDT and CDR2 YYEEEE. The CDR3 covers 15 residues. Here the CDR3 reads CASSQINRGRRELFF. The DNA for the CDR3 is TGTGCCAGCAGTCAAATCAACAGGGGGCGTAGGGAGCTGTTTTTT.

V and J are TRBV5-1 and TRBJ2-3; D gene unclear. V lost 0 bases to trimming and J lost 2 bases, with 13 bases between them. Germline V gives CDR1 SGHRS, CDR2 YFSETQ. The CDR3 loop spans 16 amino acids. This CDR3 reads CASSLGATVITDTQYF. DNA for the CDR3: TGCGCCAGCAGCTTGGGCGCCACAGTTATCACAGATACGCAGTATTTT.

The genes are TRBV7-2 and TRBJ2-1; 8 nucleotides match TRBD1. Per germline, CDR1 SGHTA and CDR2 FQGNSA. This CDR3 comprises 13 residues. V was clipped by 5 bases and J by 8 bases; unmatched bases: 5. CDR3: CASSHDRGYEQFF. Written as DNA, the CDR3 is TGTGCCAGCAGCCATGACAGGGGATATGAGCAGTTCTTC.

This chain uses TRBV9 with TRBJ1-4; D is undetermined. Germline V gives CDR1 SGDLS, CDR2 YYNGEE. The ends were cut back, 0 bases at V and 5 bases at J, with 11 bases in the middle. This CDR3 spans 15 amino acids. The CDR3 loop is CASSVDPGSNEKLFF. As DNA, the CDR3 is TGTGCCAGCAGCGTAGACCCGGGTTCGAATGAAAAACTGTTTTTT.

The genes are TRBV18 and TRBJ1-2, with 7 bases matching TRBD1. The CDR3 runs to 13 residues. V lost 4 bases, J lost 4 bases, and 3 bases stayed unmatched. CDR1 and CDR2 from the germline V gene are KGHSH and LQKENI. CDR3 sequence (DNA): TGTGCCAGCTCACTAACAGGGGCCTATGGCTACACCTTC. This codes for CASSLTGAYGYTF.

This clone was counted between two and nine times. The chain has TRBV6-4 and TRBJ2-1; 12 bases are shared with TRBD2. The CDR3 runs to 14 residues. Per germline, CDR1 MRHNA and CDR2 SNTAGT. The junction had 3 bases not matched to a gene; V was cut back by 4 bases and J by 8 bases. In DNA form, the CDR3 reads TGTGCCAGCAGTGGACTAGCGGGAGCGGATGAGCAGTTCTTC. Its translation is CASSGLAGADEQFF.

A remark on this clone: The sample has other DNA sequences that encode this CDR3 too. V is TRBV4-1 and J is TRBJ1-2, with TRBD1 identical over 8 bases. With V trimmed by 0 bases and J by 8 bases, 2 bases remained unmatched. Germline V CDR1 and CDR2: MGHRA, YSYEKL. The CDR3 is made up of 13 amino acids. The CDR3 spells CASSQDGDRGYTF. CDR3 bases: TGCGCCAGCAGCCAAGATGGGGACAGGGGCTACACCTTC.

The count of this clone is one. This chain connects TRBV7-9 to TRBJ2-3, with a tentative D call TRBD2 (6 bases). The length of the CDR3 is 13 residues. The V gene lost 5 bases and the J gene lost 4 bases, with 10 bases spanning the gap. Germline CDR1 SEHNR, CDR2 FQNEAQ (reference sequence). CDR3 residues: CASSRRGADTQYF. The DNA for the CDR3 is TGTGCCAGCAGCCGGAGGGGAGCAGATACGCAGTATTTT.

V is TRBV7-6 and J is TRBJ2-6; 7 nucleotides match TRBD1. V gave up 2 bases and J gave up 1 base; unmatched junction bases: 11. CDR1 is SGHVS, CDR2 FNYEAQ, per germline. This CDR3 spans 19 amino acids. The CDR3 here is CASSLSPTGIVSGANVLTF. CDR3 nucleotide sequence: TGTGCCAGCAGCTTATCTCCGACAGGGATAGTATCTGGGGCCAACGTCCTGACTTTC.

V is TRBV9 and J is TRBJ2-2; perhaps TRBD2 as D (5 bases). Trimming cost V 2 bases and J 5 bases, with 7 bases left between them. This CDR3 contains 13 residues. Per the germline V gene, CDR1 is SGDLS and CDR2 is YYNGEE. As DNA, the CDR3 is TGTGCCAGCAGCGTTGGGGAGACCGGGGAGCTGTTTTTT. It specifies CASSVGETGELFF.

The chain carries TRBV2 and TRBJ1-1; D gene uncertain. V lost 7 bases, J lost 4 bases, and 13 bases lay in between. This CDR3 spans 13 amino acids. CDR1 is SNHLY, CDR2 FYNNEI, per germline. This CDR3 reads CASMRRASTEAFF. The CDR3 nucleotides read TGTGCCAGCATGCGGAGGGCGAGCACTGAAGCTTTCTTT.

The chain links TRBV2 to TRBJ2-2, with TRBD1 matching over 10 bases. The CDR3 extends over 13 amino acids. The junction had 12 bases not matched to a gene; V was cut back by 8 bases and J by 15 bases. Germline-derived CDR1 and CDR2 are SNHLY and FYNNEI. The CDR3 DNA reads as TGTGCCAGCCTCCCGGGACAGGGGATGGGGGTGTTTTTT. It specifies CASLPGQGMGVFF.

This CDR3 reads CASSALGLAGGRNTDTQYF. The CDR3 DNA reads TGTGCCAGCAGCGCGCTGGGACTAGCGGGGGGGCGGAACACAGATACGCAGTATTTT. V is TRBV7-2 and J is TRBJ2-3, with TRBD2 matching over 16 bases. The junction had 10 bases not matched to a gene; V was cut back by 5 bases and J by 2 bases. Germline CDR1 is SGHTA and CDR2 is FQGNSA. The CDR3 spans 19 residues.

This clone was counted at least ten times. This sequence joins TRBV25-1 and TRBJ1-6; 7 nucleotides align to TRBD1. The V gene's germline CDR1 is MGHDK and CDR2 SYGVNS. J gave up 7 bases and V 5 bases, and 8 bases lay outside the gene matches. The CDR3 totals 15 residues. The CDR3 loop is CASSPRDSRNSPLHF. CDR3 coding DNA: TGTGCCAGCAGTCCCCGGGACAGCCGAAATTCACCCCTCCACTTT.

The V gene is TRBV19, the J gene TRBJ1-1; D not resolved. Germline-derived CDR1 and CDR2 are LNHDA and SQIVND (reference sequence). V dropped 3 bases and J dropped 9 bases, with 14 bases sitting between them. The CDR3 spans 13 residues. CDR3 loop: CASSISRVCKAFF. In nucleotides, the CDR3 is TGTGCCAGTAGTATTTCTCGAGTCTGTAAAGCTTTCTTT.

This clone was detected a few times. The chain recombines TRBV5-1 with TRBJ1-2, with 10 bases identical to TRBD1. The CDR3 has 15 amino acids. From germline, CDR1 is SGHRS and CDR2 YFSETQ. The V gene end was trimmed by 4 bases and the J gene end by 4 bases; junction bases not matched to a gene: 7. The CDR3 DNA is TGCGCCAGCAGCCCCCAGACAGGGGGCGGCTATGGCTACACCTTC. Residues: CASSPQTGGGYGYTF.

As concerns this clone: Other DNA sequences in the same sample also yield this CDR3. The rearrangement joins TRBV5-1 to TRBJ2-3; TRBD1 is a possible D gene (6 bases). CDR1 is SGHRS and CDR2 is YFSETQ in the germline V gene. The CDR3 runs 14 residues. Trimming left V 2 bases short and J 0 bases short, with 7 bases between. The CDR3 spells CASSLGQSTDTQYF. CDR3 DNA sequence: TGCGCCAGCAGCTTAGGACAGAGCACAGATACGCAGTATTTT. The full variable domain, rest sourced from reference TRBV5-1 and TRBJ2-3, is KAGVTQTPRYLIKTRGQQVTLSCSPISGHRSVSWYQQTPGQGLQFLFEYFSETQRNKGNFPGRFSGRQFSNSRSEMNVSTLELGDSALYLCASSLGQSTDTQYFGPGTRLTVL.

The CDR3 sequence: CASSMSATGTQYF. The CDR3 DNA reads TGTGCCAGTAGTATGAGCGCCACGGGGACCCAGTACTTC. This sequence joins TRBV19 and TRBJ2-5; D gene unclear. In germline, CDR1 is LNHDA, CDR2 SQIVND (reference sequence). This CDR3 region has 13 residues. Trimming removed 3 bases at V and 7 bases at J, with 12 bases between.

The chain couples TRBV3-1 (or the pseudogene TRBV3-2) to TRBJ2-5, with D possibly being TRBD2 (5 bases). The V end was cut by 1 base, the J end by 7 bases, with 7 bases between. CDR3 size: 12 residues. Germline CDR1 LGHDT, CDR2 YNNKEL (reference sequence). The CDR3 loop is CASSQGAGTQYF. In nucleotides, the CDR3 is TGTGCCAGCAGCCAAGGGGCGGGGACCCAGTACTTC.

CDR3 nucleotide sequence: TGTGCCATCAGTGAGTCAGCCGATCAGCCCCAGCATTTT. Its protein product is CAISESADQPQHF. This sequence joins TRBV10-3 and TRBJ1-5; unclear D gene. V was clipped by 0 bases and J by 5 bases, with 5 bases between them. CDR1 is ENHRY and CDR2 is SYGVKD in the germline V gene. This CDR3 comprises 13 residues.

This chain connects TRBV9 to TRBJ1-1, with D maybe TRBD1 (5 bases). The germline V and J ends were trimmed by 3 bases and 10 bases, with 22 bases remaining between them. The CDR3 sequence is 15 residues long. The germline CDR1 and CDR2 sequences are SGDLS and YYNGEE. Written as DNA, the CDR3 is TGTGCCAGCAGCGAAACCGGGAGCCATTCAGGGCCAGCTTTCTTT. Protein: CASSETGSHSGPAFF.

The chain recombines TRBV7-2 with TRBJ1-5; 9 bases line up with TRBD1. Germline loops: CDR1 SGHTA, CDR2 FQGNSA. The CDR3 has 14 amino acids. V shed 5 bases, J shed 4 bases, and the junction held 3 bases outside the gene matches. CDR3: CASSPDRGNQPQHF. For the CDR3, the DNA is TGTGCCAGCAGCCCCGACAGGGGGAATCAGCCCCAGCATTTT.